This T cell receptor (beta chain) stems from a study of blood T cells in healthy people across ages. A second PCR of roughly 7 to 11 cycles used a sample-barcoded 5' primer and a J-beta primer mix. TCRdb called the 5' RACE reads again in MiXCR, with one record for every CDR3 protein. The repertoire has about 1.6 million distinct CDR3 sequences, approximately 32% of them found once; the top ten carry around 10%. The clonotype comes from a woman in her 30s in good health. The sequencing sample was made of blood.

The CDR3 DNA reads TGCGCCAGCAGCTTCGCCGGCTGGGATGGCTACACCTTC. Amino acids: CASSFAGWDGYTF. The chain couples TRBV5-1 to TRBJ1-2; D not certain. The CDR3 extends over 13 amino acids. Per germline, CDR1 SGHRS and CDR2 YFSETQ. Trimming shortened V by 2 bases and J by 6 bases, and 11 bases separated the two germline ends.